This TCR beta chain was captured by sequencing in a study of cytomegalovirus exposure and HLA in healthy donors. Study findings and constraints: TCR beta V segments were, for the most part, productive about 90% or about 30% of the time in an earlier analysis.

The V and J ends lost 3 bases and 6 bases respectively, with 9 bases between them. From germline, CDR1 is SGHTA and CDR2 FQGNSA. CDR3 length equals 12 residues. Details on this clone: Antigen unknown.

The PCR employed 60 Vbeta primers together with 13 Jbeta primers. Here immunoSEQ multiplex PCR was the method, and the copy in TCRdb shows in-frame clones only, minus some. The repertoire holds over 90,000 clones, with around 80% as singletons. The chain links TRBV7-2 to TRBJ2-7; D not certain. The sequence was obtained from a woman between 18 and 29 years old in good health and CMV-seropositive. Material: PBMCs. CDR3 protein: CASSFGDREQYF. In nucleotides, the CDR3 is TGTGCCAGCAGCTTCGGTGATCGCGAGCAGTACTTC.